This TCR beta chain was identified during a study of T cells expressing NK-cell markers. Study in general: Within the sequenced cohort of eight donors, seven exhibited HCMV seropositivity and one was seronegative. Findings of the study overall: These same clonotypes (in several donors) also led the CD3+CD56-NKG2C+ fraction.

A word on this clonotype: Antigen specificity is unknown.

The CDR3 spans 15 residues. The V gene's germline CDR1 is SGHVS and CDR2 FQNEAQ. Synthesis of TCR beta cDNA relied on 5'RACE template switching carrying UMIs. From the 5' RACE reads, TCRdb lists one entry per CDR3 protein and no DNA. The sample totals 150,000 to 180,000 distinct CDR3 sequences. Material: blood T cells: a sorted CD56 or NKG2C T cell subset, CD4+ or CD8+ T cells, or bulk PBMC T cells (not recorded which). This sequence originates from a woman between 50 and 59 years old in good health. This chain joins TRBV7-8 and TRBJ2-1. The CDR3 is CASSLALADYNEQFF.